Listed below are T cell receptor beta chains from one sample, sequenced in a study of blood T cell dynamics during melanoma immunotherapy. Generated by immunoSEQ multiplex PCR, the TCRdb table keeps only in-frame clones and is missing some. The profile covers some 9,100 clones, with roughly 87% appearing a single time and approximately 1.1% taken by the ten largest. The sample consisted of blood, taken from a patient treated with checkpoint blockade. These receptor sequences come from a human donor with melanoma. CDR3s include the opening cysteine and the closing phenylalanine or tryptophan. The order of the fields is clone size, J gene, D gene, V gene, CDR3 protein, CDR3 DNA. The D gene is left open where the match is weak. A row's size may be missing; if present it is once, few, many or a size class.

>few|TRBJ1-6|.|TRBV19
CASTPTGINSPLHF
TGTGCCAGTACCCCGACAGGAATTAATTCACCCCTCCACTTT
>.|TRBJ2-5|.|TRBV7-6
CASSLRLGAFQETQYF
TGTGCCAGCAGCCTAAGACTAGGGGCCTTCCAAGAGACCCAGTACTTC
>.|TRBJ2-2|.|TRBV11-1
CASSFKPTSGELFF
TGTGCCAGCAGCTTCAAACCTACTAGCGGGGAGCTGTTTTTT
>.|TRBJ1-2|.|TRBV27
CASSPRVNYGYTF
TGTGCCAGCAGTCCCAGGGTTAACTATGGCTACACCTTC
>.|TRBJ2-1|.|TRBV4-2
CASSQVLARNEQFF
TGTGCCAGCAGCCAAGTACTGGCGCGGAATGAGCAGTTCTTC
>.|TRBJ1-4|.|TRBV6-6
CASSPRPGVREKLFF
TGTGCCAGCAGTCCCCGGCCCGGCGTGCGAGAAAAACTGTTTTTT
>.|TRBJ2-7|.|TRBV5-1
CASTPQGGPLVEQYF
TGCGCCAGCACCCCCCAGGGGGGGCCCCTCGTTGAGCAGTACTTC
>.|TRBJ1-2|TRBD1|TRBV5-1
CASDDRGLGYGYTF
TGCGCCAGCGACGACAGGGGGCTTGGCTATGGCTACACCTTC
>.|TRBJ2-1|.|TRBV30
CAWTTGPNNEQFF
TGTGCCTGGACTACAGGGCCGAACAATGAGCAGTTCTTC
>.|TRBJ1-2|TRBD1|TRBV2
CASGTAYGYTF
TGTGCCAGCGGGACAGCTTATGGCTACACCTTC
>.|TRBJ2-2|.|TRBV7-2
CASSLVPAPNTGELFF
TGTGCCAGCAGCTTAGTACCAGCTCCGAACACCGGGGAGCTGTTTTTT
>.|TRBJ2-7|TRBD1|TRBV10-3
CATRDREYEQYF
TGTGCCACCCGGGACAGAGAGTACGAGCAGTACTTC
>few|TRBJ1-2|.|TRBV7-2
CASSLEGFNYGYTF
TGTGCCAGCAGCTTAGAGGGGTTTAACTATGGCTACACCTTC